This section outlines one TCR beta chain sequence together with its context. PCR used 60 Vbeta primers and 13 Jbeta primers. This table comes from immunoSEQ multiplex PCR, and its TCRdb copy is limited to in-frame clones, with some not included. Of roughly 150,000 clones detected, roughly 70% appear once; the ten largest clones hold about 4.1%. Trimming left V 4 bases short and J 2 bases short, with 15 bases between. The CDR3 spans 15 residues. Looked up from germline, CDR1 is SGHNT and CDR2 is YYREEE (reference sequence). The sample comes from a study of cytomegalovirus exposure and HLA in healthy donors.

V gene TRBV5-4 combines with J gene TRBJ2-5; a weak D match, TRBD2 (5 bases). This clonotype was sampled from a man aged 55 to 69 in good health and CMV-seronegative. Sequencing used PBMCs. The DNA for the CDR3 is TGTGCCAGCAGCCCGCCCGGGGAGAGACAAGAGACCCAGTACTTC. It specifies CASSPPGERQETQYF.